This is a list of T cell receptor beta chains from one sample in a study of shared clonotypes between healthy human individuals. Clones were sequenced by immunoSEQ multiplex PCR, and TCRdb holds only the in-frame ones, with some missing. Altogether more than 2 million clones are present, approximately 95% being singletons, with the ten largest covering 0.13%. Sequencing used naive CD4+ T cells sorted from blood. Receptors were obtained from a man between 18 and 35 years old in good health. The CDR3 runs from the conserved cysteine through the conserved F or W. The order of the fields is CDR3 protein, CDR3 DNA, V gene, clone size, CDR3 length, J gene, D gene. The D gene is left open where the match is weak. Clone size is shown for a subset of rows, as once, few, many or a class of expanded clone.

CDR3 protein: CAWTHFLSYEQYF; CDR3 DNA: TGTGCCTGGACGCACTTTCTCTCCTACGAGCAGTACTTC; V gene: TRBV30; clone size: many; CDR3 length: 13; J gene: TRBJ2-7; D gene: NA
CDR3 protein: CASSLNYGVQETQYF; CDR3 DNA: TGTGCCAGCAGCTTAAATTATGGGGTACAAGAGACCCAGTACTTC; V gene: TRBV7-3; clone size: NA; CDR3 length: 15; J gene: TRBJ2-5; D gene: NA
CDR3 protein: CASSENIDTGELFF; CDR3 DNA: TGTGCCAGCAGCGAAAACATTGACACCGGGGAGCTGTTTTTT; V gene: TRBV5-4; clone size: NA; CDR3 length: 14; J gene: TRBJ2-2; D gene: NA
CDR3 protein: CASALSSNQPQHF; CDR3 DNA: TGCGCCAGCGCCTTGTCCAGCAATCAGCCCCAGCATTTT; V gene: TRBV10-2; clone size: NA; CDR3 length: 13; J gene: TRBJ1-5; D gene: NA
CDR3 protein: CASSLRQNTEAFF; CDR3 DNA: TGTGCCAGCAGCTTGAGGCAGAACACTGAAGCTTTCTTT; V gene: TRBV7-9; clone size: once; CDR3 length: 13; J gene: TRBJ1-1; D gene: NA
CDR3 protein: CASSWTGADTEAFF; CDR3 DNA: TGTGCCAGCAGTTGGACAGGGGCTGACACTGAAGCTTTCTTT; V gene: TRBV6-6; clone size: NA; CDR3 length: 14; J gene: TRBJ1-1; D gene: TRBD1
CDR3 protein: CASSLGLASYNEQFF; CDR3 DNA: TGCGCCAGCAGCCTGGGACTAGCGAGTTACAATGAGCAGTTCTTC; V gene: TRBV10-1; clone size: once; CDR3 length: 15; J gene: TRBJ2-1; D gene: TRBD2
CDR3 protein: CASTTLLTDTQYF; CDR3 DNA: TGTGCCAGCACCACCCTTCTCACAGATACGCAGTATTTT; V gene: TRBV27; clone size: NA; CDR3 length: 13; J gene: TRBJ2-3; D gene: NA
CDR3 protein: CASSLSTPYEQYF; CDR3 DNA: TGTGCCAGCAGTTTATCGACTCCTTACGAGCAGTACTTC; V gene: TRBV28; clone size: NA; CDR3 length: 13; J gene: TRBJ2-7; D gene: NA
CDR3 protein: CASSLQGNTEAFF; CDR3 DNA: TGTGCCAGCAGCCTACAGGGGAACACTGAAGCTTTCTTT; V gene: TRBV5-4; clone size: few; CDR3 length: 13; J gene: TRBJ1-1; D gene: NA
CDR3 protein: CAISGTSGYLEEQYF; CDR3 DNA: TGTGCCATCAGCGGGACTAGCGGGTACCTCGAGGAGCAGTACTTC; V gene: TRBV10-3; clone size: NA; CDR3 length: 15; J gene: TRBJ2-7; D gene: TRBD2
CDR3 protein: CASSPGLAGGETQYF; CDR3 DNA: TGTGCCAGCAGCCCAGGACTAGCGGGAGGAGAGACCCAGTACTTC; V gene: TRBV9; clone size: NA; CDR3 length: 15; J gene: TRBJ2-5; D gene: TRBD2
CDR3 protein: CASSGGPGNTEAFF; CDR3 DNA: TGCGCCAGCAGCGGGGGGCCTGGGAACACTGAAGCTTTCTTT; V gene: TRBV5-1; clone size: NA; CDR3 length: 14; J gene: TRBJ1-1; D gene: NA
CDR3 protein: CASSFTGVVGEKLFF; CDR3 DNA: TGTGCCAGCAGCTTTACAGGGGTCGTGGGTGAAAAACTGTTTTTT; V gene: TRBV11-2; clone size: NA; CDR3 length: 15; J gene: TRBJ1-4; D gene: TRBD1
CDR3 protein: CAWSMGGYTF; CDR3 DNA: TGTGCCTGGAGTATGGGGGGCTACACCTTC; V gene: TRBV30; clone size: NA; CDR3 length: 10; J gene: TRBJ1-2; D gene: NA
CDR3 protein: CASSFALAGADNEQFF; CDR3 DNA: TGTGCCAGCAGCTTCGCACTAGCGGGGGCCGACAATGAGCAGTTCTTC; V gene: TRBV7-9; clone size: NA; CDR3 length: 16; J gene: TRBJ2-1; D gene: TRBD2
CDR3 protein: CAISEVLGETQYF; CDR3 DNA: TGTGCCATCAGTGAGGTTTTAGGGGAGACCCAGTACTTC; V gene: TRBV10-3; clone size: NA; CDR3 length: 13; J gene: TRBJ2-5; D gene: NA
CDR3 protein: CASNFDPNTEAFF; CDR3 DNA: TGTGCCAGCAATTTCGACCCGAACACTGAAGCTTTCTTT; V gene: TRBV6-1; clone size: NA; CDR3 length: 13; J gene: TRBJ1-1; D gene: NA
CDR3 protein: CASSMRGTGDRGYTF; CDR3 DNA: TGCGCCAGCAGCATGAGGGGTACAGGGGACAGGGGCTACACCTTC; V gene: TRBV5-1; clone size: NA; CDR3 length: 15; J gene: TRBJ1-2; D gene: TRBD1
CDR3 protein: CASSSGLAGRPGEQFF; CDR3 DNA: TGTGCCAGCAGCTCGGGACTAGCGGGGCGACCAGGTGAGCAGTTCTTC; V gene: TRBV7-2; clone size: NA; CDR3 length: 16; J gene: TRBJ2-1; D gene: TRBD2
CDR3 protein: CASSYSGNTIYF; CDR3 DNA: TGTGCCAGCAGTTACTCCGGAAACACCATATATTTT; V gene: TRBV6-6; clone size: NA; CDR3 length: 12; J gene: TRBJ1-3; D gene: NA
CDR3 protein: CASSELRATSGNTIYF; CDR3 DNA: TGTGCCAGCAGTGAACTCCGGGCCACCTCTGGAAACACCATATATTTT; V gene: TRBV30; clone size: NA; CDR3 length: 16; J gene: TRBJ1-3; D gene: NA
CDR3 protein: CASSSRQASSYNSPLHF; CDR3 DNA: TGTGCCAGCAGCTCAAGACAGGCTAGCTCCTATAATTCACCCCTCCACTTT; V gene: TRBV11-2; clone size: NA; CDR3 length: 17; J gene: TRBJ1-6; D gene: NA
CDR3 protein: CATTRAGGTYEQYF; CDR3 DNA: TGTGCCACTACTCGAGCGGGAGGGACGTACGAGCAGTACTTC; V gene: TRBV5-4; clone size: NA; CDR3 length: 14; J gene: TRBJ2-7; D gene: TRBD2
CDR3 protein: CASSTAGSSYNSPLHF; CDR3 DNA: TGTGCCAGCAGCACGGCAGGGAGCTCCTATAATTCACCCCTCCACTTT; V gene: TRBV5-6; clone size: NA; CDR3 length: 16; J gene: TRBJ1-6; D gene: NA
CDR3 protein: CASSLARTGGTDTQYF; CDR3 DNA: TGCGCCAGCAGCTTGGCAAGGACAGGGGGAACAGATACGCAGTATTTT; V gene: TRBV5-1; clone size: NA; CDR3 length: 16; J gene: TRBJ2-3; D gene: TRBD1
CDR3 protein: CATGQGYEQYF; CDR3 DNA: TGCGCCACTGGACAGGGCTACGAGCAGTACTTC; V gene: TRBV10-1; clone size: NA; CDR3 length: 11; J gene: TRBJ2-7; D gene: TRBD1
CDR3 protein: CASSLVGTQEEQYF; CDR3 DNA: TGCGCCAGCAGCTTGGTAGGGACCCAGGAGGAGCAGTACTTC; V gene: TRBV5-1; clone size: NA; CDR3 length: 14; J gene: TRBJ2-7; D gene: NA
CDR3 protein: CASSLAGGRFNEQFF; CDR3 DNA: TGTGCCAGCAGCCTAGCTGGCGGTAGATTCAATGAGCAGTTCTTC; V gene: TRBV9; clone size: NA; CDR3 length: 15; J gene: TRBJ2-1; D gene: NA
CDR3 protein: CASSGDQRNTIYF; CDR3 DNA: TGTGCCAGCAGCGGGGACCAAAGAAACACCATATATTTT; V gene: TRBV5-6; clone size: NA; CDR3 length: 13; J gene: TRBJ1-3; D gene: NA
CDR3 protein: CASSAYNEQFF; CDR3 DNA: TGTGCCAGCAGTGCTTACAATGAGCAGTTCTTC; V gene: TRBV2; clone size: NA; CDR3 length: 11; J gene: TRBJ2-1; D gene: NA
CDR3 protein: CASSWTDRGLYGYTF; CDR3 DNA: TGTGCCAGCAGTTGGACGGACAGGGGGCTCTATGGCTACACCTTC; V gene: TRBV28; clone size: NA; CDR3 length: 15; J gene: TRBJ1-2; D gene: TRBD1
CDR3 protein: CASSFGEVGTQYF; CDR3 DNA: TGTGCCAGCAGCTTCGGTGAGGTGGGCACGCAGTATTTT; V gene: TRBV7-9; clone size: NA; CDR3 length: 13; J gene: TRBJ2-3; D gene: NA
CDR3 protein: CASSLTGVSEQYF; CDR3 DNA: TGTGCCAGCAGCCTCACAGGGGTTAGCGAGCAGTACTTC; V gene: TRBV28; clone size: NA; CDR3 length: 13; J gene: TRBJ2-7; D gene: TRBD1
CDR3 protein: CSARDPGTYGYTF; CDR3 DNA: TGCAGCGCCCGGGACCCAGGAACCTATGGCTACACCTTC; V gene: TRBV29-1; clone size: NA; CDR3 length: 13; J gene: TRBJ1-2; D gene: NA
CDR3 protein: CASSWGGQEPGGYTF; CDR3 DNA: TGCGCCAGCAGCTGGGGGGGACAGGAGCCTGGCGGCTACACCTTC; V gene: TRBV5-1; clone size: NA; CDR3 length: 15; J gene: TRBJ1-2; D gene: TRBD1
CDR3 protein: CSVESVTYEQYF; CDR3 DNA: TGCAGCGTTGAGTCAGTTACCTACGAGCAGTACTTC; V gene: TRBV29-1; clone size: few; CDR3 length: 12; J gene: TRBJ2-7; D gene: NA
CDR3 protein: CASSLRNTGELFF; CDR3 DNA: TGTGCCAGCAGCTTACGGAACACCGGGGAGCTGTTTTTT; V gene: TRBV11-3; clone size: NA; CDR3 length: 13; J gene: TRBJ2-2; D gene: NA
CDR3 protein: CSARQGETQYF; CDR3 DNA: TGCAGTGCGAGACAGGGGGAGACCCAGTACTTC; V gene: TRBV20-1; clone size: NA; CDR3 length: 11; J gene: TRBJ2-5; D gene: TRBD1
CDR3 protein: CASSIGRDYGYTF; CDR3 DNA: TGTGCCAGCAGCATAGGACGTGACTATGGCTACACCTTC; V gene: TRBV7-8; clone size: NA; CDR3 length: 13; J gene: TRBJ1-2; D gene: NA
CDR3 protein: CASSRRARGSSYEQYF; CDR3 DNA: TGTGCCAGCAGCCGTAGAGCGCGAGGGAGCTCCTACGAGCAGTACTTC; V gene: TRBV5-4; clone size: once; CDR3 length: 16; J gene: TRBJ2-7; D gene: NA
CDR3 protein: CASSYPPGQSSYEQYF; CDR3 DNA: TGTGCCAGCAGTTACCCCCCGGGACAGAGCTCCTACGAGCAGTACTTC; V gene: TRBV6-6; clone size: NA; CDR3 length: 16; J gene: TRBJ2-7; D gene: TRBD1
CDR3 protein: CASSQEASGMTGELFF; CDR3 DNA: TGCGCCAGCAGCCAAGAGGCTAGCGGGATGACCGGGGAGCTGTTTTTT; V gene: TRBV4-1; clone size: NA; CDR3 length: 16; J gene: TRBJ2-2; D gene: TRBD2
CDR3 protein: CASSIAETGYTF; CDR3 DNA: TGTGCCAGCAGCATCGCGGAAACGGGCTACACCTTC; V gene: TRBV7-9; clone size: NA; CDR3 length: 12; J gene: TRBJ1-2; D gene: NA
CDR3 protein: CASRGQGAYEQYF; CDR3 DNA: TGTGCCAGCAGGGGACAGGGCGCCTACGAGCAGTACTTC; V gene: TRBV2; clone size: NA; CDR3 length: 13; J gene: TRBJ2-7; D gene: TRBD1
CDR3 protein: CASSQDKGTGQFYEQYF; CDR3 DNA: TGTGCCAGCAGCCAAGATAAGGGGACAGGGCAGTTTTACGAGCAGTACTTC; V gene: TRBV14; clone size: NA; CDR3 length: 17; J gene: TRBJ2-7; D gene: TRBD1
CDR3 protein: CASSLTAFYDSGNTIYF; CDR3 DNA: TGTGCCAGCAGCTTAACGGCCTTTTACGACTCTGGAAACACCATATATTTT; V gene: TRBV13; clone size: NA; CDR3 length: 17; J gene: TRBJ1-3; D gene: NA
CDR3 protein: CASSSGGASVSPLHF; CDR3 DNA: TGTGCCAGCAGCTCGGGCGGGGCCTCGGTTTCACCCCTCCACTTT; V gene: TRBV7-9; clone size: NA; CDR3 length: 15; J gene: TRBJ1-6; D gene: NA
CDR3 protein: CASSGGLQGEQYF; CDR3 DNA: TGTGCCAGCAGTGGCGGACTGCAGGGAGAGCAGTACTTC; V gene: TRBV2; clone size: NA; CDR3 length: 13; J gene: TRBJ2-7; D gene: NA
CDR3 protein: CAISESRAVPRQETQYF; CDR3 DNA: TGTGCCATCAGTGAGTCGAGGGCGGTGCCTCGCCAAGAGACCCAGTACTTC; V gene: TRBV10-3; clone size: NA; CDR3 length: 17; J gene: TRBJ2-5; D gene: NA
CDR3 protein: CASSLGLDSGTQYF; CDR3 DNA: TGCGCCAGCAGCCTGGGACTAGATAGTGGTACGCAGTATTTT; V gene: TRBV5-1; clone size: once; CDR3 length: 14; J gene: TRBJ2-3; D gene: TRBD2
CDR3 protein: CASSLWGGDMGEKLFF; CDR3 DNA: TGTGCCAGCAGTTTATGGGGTGGGGACATGGGTGAAAAACTGTTTTTT; V gene: TRBV27; clone size: NA; CDR3 length: 16; J gene: TRBJ1-4; D gene: NA
CDR3 protein: CASSLRLAETMLFF; CDR3 DNA: TGTGCCAGCAGCTTACGACTAGCGGAAACAATGTTGTTCTTC; V gene: TRBV7-9; clone size: NA; CDR3 length: 14; J gene: TRBJ2-1; D gene: TRBD2
CDR3 protein: CASSLRLVGAGYNEQFF; CDR3 DNA: TGTGCCAGCAGCCTGAGGCTAGTTGGGGCGGGATACAATGAGCAGTTCTTC; V gene: TRBV13; clone size: once; CDR3 length: 17; J gene: TRBJ2-1; D gene: NA
CDR3 protein: CASNSGTGNEQFF; CDR3 DNA: TGTGCCAGCAACTCCGGGACAGGGAATGAGCAGTTCTTC; V gene: TRBV19; clone size: NA; CDR3 length: 13; J gene: TRBJ2-1; D gene: TRBD1
CDR3 protein: CASRLFSYEQYF; CDR3 DNA: TGTGCCAGCAGACTATTCTCCTACGAGCAGTACTTC; V gene: TRBV6-1; clone size: NA; CDR3 length: 12; J gene: TRBJ2-7; D gene: NA
CDR3 protein: CASSPAGQWEGGYTF; CDR3 DNA: TGTGCCAGCAGTCCTGCGGGACAATGGGAAGGTGGCTACACCTTC; V gene: TRBV28; clone size: NA; CDR3 length: 15; J gene: TRBJ1-2; D gene: NA